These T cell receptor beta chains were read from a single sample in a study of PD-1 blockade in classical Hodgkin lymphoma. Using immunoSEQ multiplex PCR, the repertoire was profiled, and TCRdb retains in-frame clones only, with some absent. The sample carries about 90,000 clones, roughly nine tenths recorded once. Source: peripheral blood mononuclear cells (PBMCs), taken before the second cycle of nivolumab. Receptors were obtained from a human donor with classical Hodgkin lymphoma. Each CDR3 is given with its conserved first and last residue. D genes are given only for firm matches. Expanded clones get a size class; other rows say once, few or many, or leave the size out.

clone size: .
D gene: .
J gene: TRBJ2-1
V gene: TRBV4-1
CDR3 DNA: TGCGCCAGCAGCCAAGATTGGGGCTTCGTGGGAGAAGGTAACAATGAGCAGTTCTTC
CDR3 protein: CASSQDWGFVGEGNNEQFF

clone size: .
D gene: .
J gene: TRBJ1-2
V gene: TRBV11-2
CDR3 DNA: TGTGCCTCACAGAGGCAGAAGAATGGCTACACCTTC
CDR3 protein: CASQRQKNGYTF

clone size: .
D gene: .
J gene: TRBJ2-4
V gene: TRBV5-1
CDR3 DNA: TGCGCCAGCAGCTTGGAGTTGTCGTCCAAAAACATTCAGTACTTC
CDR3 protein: CASSLELSSKNIQYF

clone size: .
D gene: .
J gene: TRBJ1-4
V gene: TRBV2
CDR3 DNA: TGTGCCAGCACCCCCCCGGGAGGGGCCAGAAAACTGTTTTTT
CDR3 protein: CASTPPGGARKLFF

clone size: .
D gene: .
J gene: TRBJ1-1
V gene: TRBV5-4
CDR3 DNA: TGTGCCAGCAGCTTGGACAGGGTTTCGGAAGCTTTCTTT
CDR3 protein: CASSLDRVSEAFF

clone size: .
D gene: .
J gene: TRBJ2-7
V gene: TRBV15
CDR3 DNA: TGTGCCACCAGCAGAGATCCAGCCTACGAGCAGTACTTC
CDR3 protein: CATSRDPAYEQYF

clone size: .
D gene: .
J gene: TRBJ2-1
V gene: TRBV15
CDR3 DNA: TGTGCCACCAGCAGAGAGGGGAGCTTTGAGTACAATGAGCAGTTCTTC
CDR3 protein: CATSREGSFEYNEQFF

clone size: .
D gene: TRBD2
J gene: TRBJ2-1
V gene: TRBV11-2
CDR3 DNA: TGTGCCAGCAGCTTACTTCTAGCGGGAGGGGACTCCTACAATGAGCAGTTCTTC
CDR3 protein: CASSLLLAGGDSYNEQFF

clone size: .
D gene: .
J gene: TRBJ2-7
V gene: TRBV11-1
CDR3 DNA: TGTGCCAGCAGCTTAAGTGATCAGATTTACGAGCAGTACTTC
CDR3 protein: CASSLSDQIYEQYF

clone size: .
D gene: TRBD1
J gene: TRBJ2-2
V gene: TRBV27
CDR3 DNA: TGTGCCAGCAAGGGACAGGCGAACACCGGGGAGCTGTTTTTT
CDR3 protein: CASKGQANTGELFF

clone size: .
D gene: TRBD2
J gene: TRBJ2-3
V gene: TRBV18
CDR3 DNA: TGTGCCAGCTCACCAGTAGCGGGGAGCCCGCCCGGGGATACGCAGTATTTT
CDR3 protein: CASSPVAGSPPGDTQYF

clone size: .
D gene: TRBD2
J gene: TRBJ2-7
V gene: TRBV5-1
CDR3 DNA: TGCGCCAGCAGCCGGTCTCATACTAGCGGAACAACCTACGAGCAGTACTTC
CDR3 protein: CASSRSHTSGTTYEQYF

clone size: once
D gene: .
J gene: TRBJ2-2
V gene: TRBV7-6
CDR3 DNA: TGTGCCAGCAGCAAACGACCCCAGAACACCGGGGAGCTGTTTTTT
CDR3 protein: CASSKRPQNTGELFF

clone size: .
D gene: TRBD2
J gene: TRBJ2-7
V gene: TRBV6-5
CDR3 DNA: TGTGCCAGCAGTTACGGGGGACTAGCTGGCAACGAGCAGTACTTC
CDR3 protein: CASSYGGLAGNEQYF

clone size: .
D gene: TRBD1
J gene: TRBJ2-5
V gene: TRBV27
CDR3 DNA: TGTGCCAGCAGTTCCCCGGACAGGGGAGGCCAAGAGACCCAGTACTTC
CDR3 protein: CASSSPDRGGQETQYF

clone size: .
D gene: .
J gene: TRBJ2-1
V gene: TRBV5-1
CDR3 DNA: TGCGCCAGCAGCTTGCGGCTGAGCTCCTACAATGAGCAGTTCTTC
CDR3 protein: CASSLRLSSYNEQFF

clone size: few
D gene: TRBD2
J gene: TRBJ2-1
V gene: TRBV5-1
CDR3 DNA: TGCGCCAGCAGCCGCTGGACTAGCGGCTCCTACAATGAGCAGTTCTTC
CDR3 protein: CASSRWTSGSYNEQFF